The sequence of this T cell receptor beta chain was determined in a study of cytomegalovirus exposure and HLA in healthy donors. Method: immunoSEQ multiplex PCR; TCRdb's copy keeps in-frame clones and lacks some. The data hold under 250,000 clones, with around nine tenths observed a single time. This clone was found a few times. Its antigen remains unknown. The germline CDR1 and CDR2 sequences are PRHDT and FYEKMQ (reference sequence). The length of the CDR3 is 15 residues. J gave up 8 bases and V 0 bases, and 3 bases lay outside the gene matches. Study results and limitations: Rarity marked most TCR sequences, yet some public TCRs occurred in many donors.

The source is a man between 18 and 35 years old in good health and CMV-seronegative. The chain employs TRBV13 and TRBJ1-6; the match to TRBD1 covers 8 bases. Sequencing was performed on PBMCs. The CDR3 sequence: CASSLGDREDSPLHF. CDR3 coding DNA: TGTGCCAGCAGCTTAGGGGACAGGGAGGATTCACCCCTCCACTTT.